What follows are 26 T cell receptor beta chains derived from one specimen sequenced in a study of shared clonotypes between healthy human individuals. Sequencing used immunoSEQ multiplex PCR; TCRdb keeps in-frame clones, though not all of them. The repertoire has roughly 1,500,000 clones, nearly 99% of them found once; the top ten carry approximately 0.45%. The sample was naive CD4+ T cells sorted from blood. As for subset: CD45RA+ positively selected. The receptors were sampled from a man aged 30-40 years in good health.

On this clone itself: An end of the junction does not agree with germline; a read error may underlie this. This sequence joins TRBV28 and TRBJ1-1; unclear D gene. CDR1 and CDR2 (germline): MDHEN, SYDVKM. The length of the CDR3 is 13 residues. The CDR3 spells CASILVGGTEAFF. The CDR3 DNA sequence: TGTGCCAGCATTTTAGTGGGCGGGACTGAAGCTTTCTTT.

This chain joins TRBV2 and TRBJ1-5; TRBD1 is a possible D gene (6 bases). CDR1 is SNHLY and CDR2 is FYNNEI in the germline V gene. The CDR3 consists of 15 residues. V lost 8 bases and J 11 bases, leaving 25 bases between the germline ends. The CDR3 DNA sequence: TGTGCCAGCGGGGGGGACAACTCGCAGCGAGTGGCCCAGCATTTT. It codes for CASGGDNSQRVAQHF.

The rearrangement links TRBV18 to TRBJ2-7; the D is unclear. Trimming took 3 bases from V and 0 from J, leaving 15 bases between them. Germline CDR1 KGHSH, CDR2 LQKENI. There are 16 residues in the CDR3. CDR3 DNA: TGTGCCAGCTCACCCCTCGGCACCACGGGCTCCTACGAGCAGTACTTC. It translates to CASSPLGTTGSYEQYF.

The chain recombines TRBV12-5 with TRBJ2-1; TRBD2 aligns across 10 bases. The CDR3 has 13 residues. The J segment lost 7 bases and the V segment lost 8 bases, leaving 5 bases of the junction unmatched. Germline CDR1 LGHNT, CDR2 FRNRAP. CDR3 nucleotide sequence: TGTGCTAGTAGGCTAGCGGGAGCTAATGAGCAGTTCTTC. Translated: CASRLAGANEQFF. Using reference TRBV12-5 and TRBJ2-1 for the parts outside the CDR3, the full variable domain is DARVTQTPRHKVTEMGQEVTMRCQPILGHNTVFWYRQTMMQGLELLAYFRNRAPLDDSGMPKDRFSAEMPDATLATLKIQPSEPRDSAVYFCASRLAGANEQFFGPGTRLTVL.

The chain links TRBV11-3 to TRBJ2-2; D may be TRBD1 or TRBD2 (5 bases each). Germline V gene lookup returns CDR1 SGHNT and CDR2 YENEEA. V lost 3 bases to trimming and J lost 7 bases, with 15 bases between them. CDR3 size: 15 residues. The CDR3 loop reads CASSFFRGGSGELFF. The CDR3, as DNA: TGTGCCAGCAGCTTCTTCCGTGGGGGAAGCGGGGAGCTGTTTTTT.

V is TRBV19 and J is TRBJ1-5, with D perhaps matching TRBD1 (5 bases). CDR3 length equals 15 residues. Trimming cost V 4 bases and J 5 bases, with 15 bases left between them. The germline gives CDR1 LNHDA, CDR2 SQIVND (reference sequence). This chain's CDR3 is CASSKGNWGDQPQHF. CDR3 sequence (DNA): TGTGCCAGTAGTAAGGGAAATTGGGGGGATCAGCCCCAGCATTTT. Full variable domain (remainder filled in from reference TRBV19 and TRBJ1-5): DGGITQSPKYLFRKEGQNVTLSCEQNLNHDAMYWYRQDPGQGLRLIYYSQIVNDFQKGDIAEGYSVSREKKESFPLTVTSAQKNPTAFYLCASSKGNWGDQPQHFGDGTRLSIL.

In regard to this clone: One junction end does not reproduce the germline sequence, and a read error may be involved. The rearrangement links TRBV6-1 to TRBJ2-7; perhaps TRBD1 as D (6 bases). This CDR3 has 11 amino acids. Germline V gene sequence: CDR1 MNHNS, CDR2 SASEGT. CDR3 protein: CASSENRVCHF. The CDR3 region has the DNA TGTGCCAGCAGTGAGAACAGGGTCTGTCACTTC.

V gene TRBV5-1 combines with J gene TRBJ2-3; 7 nucleotides match TRBD1. This CDR3 region has 13 residues. J lost 6 bases, V lost 4 bases, and 5 bases had no gene match. The germline CDR1 and CDR2 sequences are SGHRS and YFSETQ. The CDR3 region is CASSRDSPDTQYF. CDR3 bases: TGCGCCAGCAGCAGGGACAGCCCGGATACGCAGTATTTT.

The J gene is TRBJ1-2, the V gene TRBV7-2; D might be TRBD1 (6 bases). V gave up 4 bases and J gave up 10 bases, with 10 bases separating them. The germline CDR1 and CDR2 sequences are SGHTA and FQGNSA. The CDR3 consists of 11 residues. The CDR3 sequence is CASSSRGFYTF. CDR3 DNA sequence: TGTGCCAGCAGCTCTAGGGGGTTCTACACCTTC.

This chain connects TRBV19 to TRBJ1-1, with 11 bases matching TRBD1. The V segment lost 5 bases and the J segment 6 bases; nucleotides outside the gene matches: 11. CDR1 LNHDA and CDR2 SQIVND come from the germline V gene (reference sequence). The CDR3 totals 16 residues. CDR3 nucleotides: TGTGCCAGTAGTTCATACCGGGACAGGGGGAATGCTGAAGCTTTCTTT. This codes for CASSSYRDRGNAEAFF.

The V and J genes are TRBV7-6 and TRBJ1-3; no reliable D call. CDR3 length: 16 residues. Per the germline V gene, CDR1 is SGHVS and CDR2 is FNYEAQ. Trimming removed 4 bases from V and 0 bases from J, with 13 bases in between. This CDR3 is CASSYSTAYSGNTIYF. The CDR3 DNA reads TGTGCCAGCAGCTACTCCACAGCTTACTCTGGAAACACCATATATTTT.

The chain uses TRBV20-1 and TRBJ2-7; D ambiguous. The CDR3 sequence is 11 residues long. V was pared by 3 bases and J by 6 bases, with 9 bases between. Germline V gives CDR1 DFQATT, CDR2 SNEGSKA (reference sequence). The CDR3 DNA follows: TGCAGTGCTAGGAAGTTGGGCGAGCAGTACTTC. This translates into CSARKLGEQYF.

The chain links TRBV7-9 to TRBJ1-5; TRBD1 is a possible D gene (5 bases). The V gene lost 6 bases and the J gene lost 6 bases, with 15 bases spanning the gap. The CDR3 length is 14 residues. Germline V lookup: CDR1 SEHNR, CDR2 FQNEAQ (reference sequence). The CDR3 bases are TGTGCCAGCAGTCGGGAAGGGGCCCCTCAGCCCCAGCATTTT. This codes for CASSREGAPQPQHF.

This chain uses TRBV11-2 with TRBJ1-5; D remains ambiguous. This CDR3 has 15 residues. Germline V gene data show CDR1 as SGHAT and CDR2 as FQNNGV. V gave up 0 bases and J gave up 9 bases, with 15 bases separating them. CDR3 sequence (DNA): TGTGCCAGCAGCTTAGATCGAGGGCTGCAAAGGCCCCAGCATTTT. It specifies CASSLDRGLQRPQHF.

The chain uses TRBV28 and TRBJ2-7; D is unresolved. This CDR3 spans 14 amino acids. The V end was cut by 3 bases, the J end by 5 bases, with 14 bases between. Germline loops: CDR1 MDHEN, CDR2 SYDVKM. DNA of the CDR3: TGTGCCAGCAGTTTTGTCGATCTTAGTAACGAGCAGTACTTC. It encodes CASSFVDLSNEQYF.

The chain is built from TRBV9 and TRBJ1-2; D is ambiguous. The CDR3 contains 16 residues. V lost 0 bases and J lost 2, with 14 bases in between. Germline V gene sequence: CDR1 SGDLS, CDR2 YYNGEE. Here the CDR3 reads CASSVVPNGGNYGYTF. CDR3 nucleotides: TGTGCCAGCAGCGTAGTCCCAAACGGAGGGAACTATGGCTACACCTTC.

The chain's CDR3 is CASSGGGAETQYF. In DNA form, the CDR3 reads TGTGCCAGCAGCGGAGGAGGGGCTGAGACCCAGTACTTC. V and J are TRBV5-4 and TRBJ2-5; D may be TRBD2 (6 bases). Germline V gene lookup returns CDR1 SGHNT and CDR2 YYREEE (reference sequence). This CDR3 has 13 residues. V was clipped by 4 bases and J by 5 bases, with 12 bases between them.

The rearrangement uses TRBV6-5 and TRBJ2-1, with 10 bases lining up with TRBD1. Germline CDR1 and CDR2: MNHEY and SVGAGI. The CDR3 has 15 amino acids. The V segment lost 3 bases and the J segment 8 bases; nucleotides outside the gene matches: 7. CDR3 DNA: TGTGCCAGCAGTTATGTGGGACAGGGGAAGGATGAGCAGTTCTTC. Amino acid sequence: CASSYVGQGKDEQFF.

This clone was seen only once. This rearrangement joins TRBV18 to TRBJ2-1; 7 nucleotides line up with TRBD2. CDR1 and CDR2 (germline): KGHSH, LQKENI. With 4 bases clipped from V and 5 bases from J, the junction kept 5 bases outside the gene matches. This CDR3 contains 14 residues. In nucleotides, the CDR3 is TGTGCCAGCTCACAATCCCGGGAGGACAATGAGCAGTTCTTC. This translates into CASSQSREDNEQFF.

This chain uses TRBV5-1 with TRBJ1-3; tentatively, D is TRBD1 (5 bases). Trimming removed 0 bases at V and 4 bases at J, with 17 bases between. Per germline, CDR1 SGHRS and CDR2 YFSETQ. This CDR3 comprises 17 residues. The CDR3 DNA is TGCGCCAGCAGCTTGGATGGGACTCTCTCGTCCGGAAACACCATATATTTT. This sequence encodes CASSLDGTLSSGNTIYF.

This clone has a single count. The chain couples TRBV7-9 to TRBJ2-7, with D maybe TRBD2 (6 bases). Per germline, CDR1 SEHNR and CDR2 FQNEAQ (reference sequence). V was shortened by 4 bases and J by 5 bases, with 12 bases between the two germline ends. The CDR3 loop spans 13 amino acids. Here the CDR3 reads CASSSPRGNEQYF. The CDR3 nucleotides read TGTGCCAGCAGCTCCCCCCGGGGGAACGAGCAGTACTTC.

This clone was seen once. The chain is built from TRBV9 and TRBJ2-3, with 8 bases that match TRBD2. Per the germline V gene, CDR1 is SGDLS and CDR2 is YYNGEE. V was clipped by 5 bases and J by 0 bases; unmatched bases: 8. This CDR3 is built from 16 residues. The CDR3 DNA sequence: TGTGCCAGCAGACCTCTACTAGCGGAGAGCACAGATACGCAGTATTTT. This gives the protein CASRPLLAESTDTQYF.

This chain connects TRBV7-3 to TRBJ2-3, with 7 bases identical to TRBD1. In germline, CDR1 is SGHTA, CDR2 FQGTGA. V dropped 4 bases and J dropped 4; count of bases not matched to a gene: 2. This CDR3 is built from 13 residues. CDR3 in amino acids: CASSYRGPDTQYF. The CDR3 DNA reads TGTGCCAGCAGCTACAGGGGACCAGATACGCAGTATTTT.

The chain links TRBV5-4 to TRBJ2-2; D not certain. Germline lookup yields CDR1 SGHNT and CDR2 YYREEE (reference sequence). Trimming took off 0 bases at V and 5 bases at J, with 8 bases between the two ends. The CDR3 covers 14 residues. The CDR3 spells CASSLAGQTGELFF. Here the CDR3 DNA reads TGTGCCAGCAGCTTGGCCGGCCAGACCGGGGAGCTGTTTTTT.

There are a few counts of this clone. The chain carries TRBV2 and TRBJ2-1; no firm D call. V dropped 6 bases and J dropped 9 bases, with 9 bases sitting between them. The V gene's germline CDR1 is SNHLY and CDR2 FYNNEI. The CDR3 totals 11 residues. CDR3 protein: CASRGLGEQFF. CDR3 sequence (DNA): TGTGCCAGCAGGGGTTTGGGTGAGCAGTTCTTC. The whole variable domain, filled in from reference TRBV2 and TRBJ2-1, reads EPEVTQTPSHQVTQMGQEVILRCVPISNHLYFYWYRQILGQKVEFLVSFYNNEISEKSEIFDDQFSVERPDGSNFTLKIRSTKLEDSAMYFCASRGLGEQFFGPGTRLTVL.

The rearrangement joins TRBV7-3 to TRBJ1-1; 7 bases map to TRBD1. J lost 1 base, V lost 7 bases, and 6 bases had no gene match. The CDR3 extends over 14 amino acids. Germline CDR1 and CDR2: SGHTA and FQGTGA. The CDR3 DNA reads as TGTGCCAGCAAAGACAGGGTTGAGAACACTGAAGCTTTCTTT. Protein sequence: CASKDRVENTEAFF.